The source of this T cell receptor beta chain is a study of shared clonotypes between healthy human individuals. Germline values: CDR1 SNHLY, CDR2 FYNNEI. CDR3 length equals 11 residues. Trimming left V 5 bases short and J 6 bases short, with 8 bases between. In the original workflow: For the immunoSEQ data, sequences were junction-only without quality scores, so filtering differed. Generated by immunoSEQ multiplex PCR, the TCRdb table keeps only in-frame clones and is missing some. That table furnishes V, J and clone size, whereas the DNA furnished D and trimming. The sample consists of roughly 500,000 clones, over 70% of them appearing once. The study enrolled healthy HIV-negative adults without recent acute infections or vaccinations as donors. All of the donors resided in Nashville, Tennessee, and each was a Caucasian adult. This clone has just one count.

The source is a woman in her thirties or forties in good health. Some clones in this sample may be carry-over from other donors' samples. The sample taken for sequencing was PBMCs. The chain combines TRBV2 with TRBJ2-7, with D hard to call. CDR3 sequence (DNA): TGTGCCAGCAGTCTCACCCCCGAGCAGTACTTC. Translating gives CASSLTPEQYF.